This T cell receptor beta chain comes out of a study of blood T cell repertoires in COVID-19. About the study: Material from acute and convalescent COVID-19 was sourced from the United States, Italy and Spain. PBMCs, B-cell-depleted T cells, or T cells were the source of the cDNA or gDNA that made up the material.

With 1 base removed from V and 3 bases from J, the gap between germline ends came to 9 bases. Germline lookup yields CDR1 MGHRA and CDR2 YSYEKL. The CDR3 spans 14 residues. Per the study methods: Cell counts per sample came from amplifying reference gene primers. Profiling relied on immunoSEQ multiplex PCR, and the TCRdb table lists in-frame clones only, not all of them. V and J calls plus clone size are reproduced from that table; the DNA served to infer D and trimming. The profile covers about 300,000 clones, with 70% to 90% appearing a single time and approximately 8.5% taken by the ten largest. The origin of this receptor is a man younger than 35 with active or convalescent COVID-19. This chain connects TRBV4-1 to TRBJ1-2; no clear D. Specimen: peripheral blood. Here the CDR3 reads CASSQVIRDYGYTF. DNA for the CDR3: TGCGCCAGCAGCCAAGTTATACGGGACTATGGCTACACCTTC.